Presented here are 30 T cell receptor beta chains from one specimen sequenced in a study of response to subunit inactivated influenza vaccine (dated by TCRdb to between 2018 and 2020). Receptor libraries were prepared by RT-PCR. Sequenced using an Illumina HiSeq 2500. The raw public data were reprocessed by TCRdb itself: fastp quality trimming at Q25, MiXCR clonotype calling, in-frame beta chains only. Each entry merges the rows of one CDR3 protein and shows their most common DNA and genes. This sample holds under 550,000 distinct CDR3 sequences; roughly 7.9% were observed only once. The ten largest clones capture about an eighth of the sample. This material consisted of PBMCs from blood, taken 23 to 25 months after vaccination. The receptors were sampled from a man between 50 and 75 years old who received an inactivated influenza vaccine. Donor details come from another sample of the same person, matched by shared clones.

In this sample, this clonotype turned up a few times. The chain's CDR3 is CASSSHSKETQYF. For the CDR3, the DNA is TGTGCCAGCAGCTCTCACTCAAAAGAGACCCAGTACTTC. The chain uses TRBV7-9 and TRBJ2-5; D unclear. CDR1 and CDR2 from the germline V gene are SEHNR and FQNEAQ (reference sequence). V lost 4 bases and J lost 3, with 9 bases in between. The CDR3 contains 13 residues.

This clonotype was observed many times. The V gene is TRBV20-1, the J gene TRBJ2-1; 7 positions agree with TRBD2. With V trimmed by 6 bases and J by 8 bases, 19 bases remained unmatched. The CDR3 totals 16 residues. The germline gives CDR1 DFQATT, CDR2 SNEGSKA (reference sequence). The CDR3 here is CSAYGGFREPLYEQFF. CDR3 DNA: TGCAGTGCCTACGGGGGGTTCCGGGAGCCGTTGTATGAGCAGTTCTTC.

This clonotype has only a few counts. The J gene is TRBJ1-5, the V gene TRBV6-1; D is unclear. Germline CDR1 is MNHNS and CDR2 is SASEGT. Trimming left V 2 bases short and J 1 base short, with 6 bases between. This CDR3 is 14 amino acids long. This CDR3 is CASSERVSNQPQHF. CDR3 bases: TGTGCCAGCAGTGAACGGGTGAGCAATCAGCCCCAGCATTTT.

The CDR3 DNA reads TGTGCCACCAGCAGAGGACAGGGGGGGATAAACATTCAGTACTTC. The encoded protein is CATSRGQGGINIQYF. The V gene is TRBV15, the J gene TRBJ2-4, with 9 bases matching TRBD1. The ends lost 1 base at V and 6 bases at J; junction bases unmatched: 4. CDR3 size: 15 residues. Germline V gene lookup returns CDR1 LNHNV and CDR2 YYDKDF (reference sequence).

This clonotype has just a few counts. This chain connects TRBV7-9 to TRBJ2-5; D remains ambiguous. Germline CDR1 reads SEHNR; CDR2 reads FQNEAQ (reference sequence). The CDR3 totals 13 residues. With 2 bases removed from V and 4 bases from J, the gap between germline ends came to 8 bases. The CDR3: CASSLSALETQYF. The CDR3 DNA reads TGTGCCAGCAGCTTATCGGCTCTAGAGACCCAGTACTTC.

This clonotype appeared a few times. The V call is TRBV4-3, the J call TRBJ1-6; perhaps TRBD1 as D (6 bases). V lost 0 bases and J lost 13, with 10 bases in between. Germline lookup yields CDR1 LGHNA and CDR2 YSLEER. The CDR3 spans 13 residues. This CDR3 reads CASSQDGQPPLHF. The CDR3 DNA is TGCGCCAGCAGCCAAGATGGACAGCCTCCCCTCCACTTT.

This chain links TRBV10-2 with TRBJ2-7, with 8 nucleotides matching TRBD1. Trimming removed 8 bases from V and 5 bases from J; junction bases left unmatched: 5. The CDR3 sequence is 12 residues long. Germline loops: CDR1 WSHSY, CDR2 SAAADI. CDR3 nucleotides: TGCGCCAGCGGCTTGACAGGGGACGAGCAGTACTTC. It yields the protein CASGLTGDEQYF.

The table lists this clonotype with a few counts. The chain is built from TRBV9 and TRBJ2-1; 11 bases agree with TRBD2. The CDR3 runs 15 residues. CDR1 SGDLS and CDR2 YYNGEE come from the germline V gene. Unmatched junction bases numbered 5, after V lost 3 bases and J lost 6 bases. CDR3 region: CASSAGTSGANEQFF. The CDR3 DNA is TGTGCCAGCAGCGCCGGGACTAGCGGTGCCAATGAGCAGTTCTTC.

This chain links TRBV12-3 or TRBV12-4 with TRBJ1-6; a weak D match, TRBD1 (6 bases). The length of the CDR3 is 15 residues. V dropped 3 bases and J dropped 5 bases, with 11 bases sitting between them. Written as DNA, the CDR3 is TGTGCCAGCAGTTTTCGGGGGCCACATAATTCACCCCTCCACTTT. Amino acids: CASSFRGPHNSPLHF.

This clonotype was detected a few times. The gene calls are TRBV7-3 and TRBJ2-2; 9 bases are shared with TRBD2. The CDR3 runs 17 residues. Germline CDR1 and CDR2: SGHTA and FQGTGA. Germline trimming cut 5 bases from V and 0 bases from J; bases unmatched to any gene: 7. Here the CDR3 reads CASSPHPSGANTGELFF. CDR3 nucleotides: TGTGCCAGCAGCCCGCACCCTAGCGGGGCGAACACCGGGGAGCTGTTTTTT.

This clonotype was detected many times. CDR3 sequence: CSAGERGDGTEAFF. The DNA for the CDR3 is TGCAGTGCTGGCGAACGGGGGGACGGCACTGAAGCTTTCTTT. The chain uses TRBV20-1 and TRBJ1-1; a possible D gene is TRBD1 (5 bases). Germline-derived CDR1 and CDR2 are DFQATT and SNEGSKA (reference sequence). The length of the CDR3 is 14 residues. Trimming took 5 bases from V and 4 from J, leaving 17 bases between them.

This clonotype has more than one count but fewer than ten. The rearrangement joins TRBV4-3 to TRBJ2-7; tentatively, D is TRBD1 (5 bases). Germline V lookup: CDR1 LGHNA, CDR2 YSLEER. The length of the CDR3 is 13 residues. V lost 4 bases to trimming and J lost 6 bases, with 13 bases between them. In DNA, the CDR3 is TGCGCCAGCAGCCCAAAGGGGTGGCGCGAGCAGTACTTC. Amino acids: CASSPKGWREQYF.

The V and J genes are TRBV10-2 and TRBJ1-5; TRBD1 is a possible D gene (5 bases). Germline-derived CDR1 and CDR2 are WSHSY and SAAADI. This CDR3 contains 13 residues. Deletions cut 10 bases from V and 4 bases from J, with 14 bases between. CDR3 coding DNA: TGCGCCACGTCCGGGGCCGATAATCAGCCCCAGCATTTT. This sequence encodes CATSGADNQPQHF.

V gene TRBV5-1 combines with J gene TRBJ2-3; D unresolved. Between the trimmed V and J ends, which lost 1 base and 3 bases, there was a span of 12 bases. Germline values: CDR1 SGHRS, CDR2 YFSETQ. The CDR3 runs 15 residues. This CDR3 is CASSLRGPETDTQYF. CDR3 bases: TGCGCCAGCAGCTTGCGTGGTCCGGAGACAGATACGCAGTATTTT.

V is TRBV9 and J is TRBJ1-2; no clear D. CDR1 and CDR2 from the germline V gene are SGDLS and YYNGEE. V lost 4 bases and J 5 bases, leaving 21 bases between the germline ends. The CDR3 runs to 16 residues. CDR3 sequence reads: CASSLSIHGQEYGYTF. CDR3 in DNA: TGTGCCAGCAGCCTCTCAATCCACGGGCAAGAGTATGGCTACACCTTC.

This clonotype showed up just a few times. The chain couples TRBV12-3 or TRBV12-4 to TRBJ2-2, with 8 nucleotides matching TRBD1. The CDR3 totals 15 residues. V lost 6 bases, J lost 7 bases, and 10 bases stayed unmatched. The CDR3 sequence is CASSRTGSLDGELFF. The CDR3 DNA follows: TGTGCCAGCAGCCGGACAGGGAGCTTAGACGGGGAGCTGTTTTTT.

This clonotype was detected many times. The rearrangement links TRBV7-2 to TRBJ1-5; D possibly corresponds to TRBD1 (6 bases). Trimming removed 1 base from V and 6 bases from J, with 16 bases in between. Germline V lookup: CDR1 SGHTA, CDR2 FQGNSA. This CDR3 spans 16 amino acids. CDR3 in amino acids: CASSLGAGVSTQPQHF. The CDR3 DNA follows: TGTGCCAGCAGCTTAGGGGCAGGGGTTTCCACTCAGCCCCAGCATTTT.

The chain links TRBV6-1 to TRBJ2-7; no reliable D call. This CDR3 has 13 residues. Trimming took 5 bases from V and 5 from J, leaving 13 bases between them. CDR1 MNHNS and CDR2 SASEGT come from the germline V gene. The DNA of the CDR3 is TGTGCCAGCAGTAAGACACGGCAGGACGAGCAGTACTTC. It encodes CASSKTRQDEQYF.

The chain combines TRBV3-1 with TRBJ2-3; D is unclear. V was pared by 3 bases and J by 8 bases, with 9 bases between. Germline CDR1 reads LGHDT; CDR2 reads YNNKEL (reference sequence). This CDR3 is 12 amino acids long. The CDR3 DNA sequence: TGTGCCAGCAGCCATGGATCAGGTACGCAGTATTTT. Translation: CASSHGSGTQYF.

The chain is built from TRBV7-3 and TRBJ2-1, with D unclear. The CDR3 runs to 14 residues. V shed 1 base and J shed 8 bases, with 12 bases lying between them. Germline-derived CDR1 and CDR2 are SGHTA and FQGTGA. This chain's CDR3 is CASSLNVVGDEQFF. In nucleotides, the CDR3 is TGTGCCAGCAGCTTAAATGTGGTTGGAGATGAGCAGTTCTTC.

This clonotype was observed many times. The V and J genes are TRBV20-1 and TRBJ1-3; D is uncertain. Trimming cost V 0 bases and J 7 bases, with 10 bases left between them. The CDR3 is 13 residues long. From germline, CDR1 is DFQATT and CDR2 SNEGSKA (reference sequence). CDR3: CSARDSRANTIYF. For the CDR3, the DNA is TGCAGTGCTAGAGATAGTAGGGCCAACACCATATATTTT.

The chain has TRBV2 and TRBJ1-5; 8 bases are shared with TRBD1. CDR3 length equals 15 residues. The germline gives CDR1 SNHLY, CDR2 FYNNEI. Trimming took 6 bases from V and 3 from J; bases not matched to a gene: 7. CDR3 region: CASRGDRGLNQPQHF. The CDR3 DNA sequence: TGTGCCAGCAGGGGAGACAGGGGTCTCAATCAGCCCCAGCATTTT.

This clonotype was observed a few times. This chain joins TRBV12-3 or TRBV12-4 and TRBJ2-3, with D hard to call. This CDR3 has 13 amino acids. Trimming stripped 2 bases from V and 8 bases from J, with 11 bases between. CDR3 DNA: TGTGCCAGCAGTTTATCCCCGACCCCTACGCAGTATTTT. This gives the protein CASSLSPTPTQYF.

This clonotype has a handful of counts. This sequence joins TRBV20-1 and TRBJ2-1; 14 nucleotides line up with TRBD2. From germline, CDR1 is DFQATT and CDR2 SNEGSKA (reference sequence). CDR3 length equals 16 residues. V dropped 5 bases and J dropped 7; count of bases not matched to a gene: 10. As DNA, the CDR3 is TGCAGTGCTGTGGGACTAGCGGGGGCCGTCCCGAATGAGCAGTTCTTC. Residues: CSAVGLAGAVPNEQFF.

This chain joins TRBV4-2 and TRBJ2-7, with 10 nucleotides matching TRBD2. CDR3 length: 15 amino acids. CDR1 and CDR2 (germline): LGHNA, YNFKEQ. The junction had 2 bases not matched to a gene; V was cut back by 0 bases and J by 3 bases. The CDR3 DNA reads as TGTGCCAGCAGCCAAGAACTAGCGGGGAGCTACGAGCAGTACTTC. It codes for CASSQELAGSYEQYF.

This sequence joins TRBV29-1 and TRBJ2-2; D remains ambiguous. Trimming pared 7 bases from V and 3 bases from J, leaving 18 bases between. Germline CDR1 and CDR2: SQVTM and ANQGSEA. This CDR3 region has 15 residues. The CDR3 nucleotides are TGCAGCGCCACAAGGCGAGACACTTACACCGGGGAGCTGTTTTTT. Its translation: CSATRRDTYTGELFF.

This clonotype was seen only a few times. J is TRBJ2-5 and V is TRBV20-1, with D possibly being TRBD1 (5 bases). Germline CDR1 DFQATT, CDR2 SNEGSKA (reference sequence). CDR3 size: 12 residues. Trimming pared 3 bases from V and 2 bases from J, leaving 7 bases between. The CDR3 is CSASRAQETQYF. In DNA, the CDR3 is TGCAGTGCTAGCAGGGCTCAAGAGACCCAGTACTTC.

This clonotype was counted only a few times. V usage is TRBV10-3 and J usage is TRBJ2-3; perhaps TRBD2 as D (6 bases). This CDR3 contains 16 residues. V was clipped by 3 bases and J by 3 bases, with 16 bases between them. Germline V CDR1 and CDR2: ENHRY, SYGVKD. CDR3 residues: CAISELSGSWTDTQYF. CDR3 DNA sequence: TGTGCCATCAGTGAATTATCCGGGAGTTGGACAGATACGCAGTATTTT.

The table lists this clonotype with a few counts. The chain is built from TRBV18 and TRBJ2-1; maybe TRBD1 (6 bases). The V gene's germline CDR1 is KGHSH and CDR2 LQKENI. V was trimmed by 0 bases and J by 6 bases, leaving 12 bases between them. CDR3 size: 15 residues. DNA for the CDR3: TGTGCCAGCTCACCACCGAACAAGGGGGTCAATGAGCAGTTCTTC. Encoded protein: CASSPPNKGVNEQFF.

The V gene is TRBV10-3, the J gene TRBJ1-2, with 7 bases that match TRBD1. V gave up 2 bases and J gave up 3 bases; unmatched junction bases: 0. This CDR3 contains 13 residues. Germline V lookup: CDR1 ENHRY, CDR2 SYGVKD. The CDR3 protein is CAISETGDYGYTF. CDR3 DNA sequence: TGTGCCATCAGTGAGACAGGGGACTATGGCTACACCTTC.